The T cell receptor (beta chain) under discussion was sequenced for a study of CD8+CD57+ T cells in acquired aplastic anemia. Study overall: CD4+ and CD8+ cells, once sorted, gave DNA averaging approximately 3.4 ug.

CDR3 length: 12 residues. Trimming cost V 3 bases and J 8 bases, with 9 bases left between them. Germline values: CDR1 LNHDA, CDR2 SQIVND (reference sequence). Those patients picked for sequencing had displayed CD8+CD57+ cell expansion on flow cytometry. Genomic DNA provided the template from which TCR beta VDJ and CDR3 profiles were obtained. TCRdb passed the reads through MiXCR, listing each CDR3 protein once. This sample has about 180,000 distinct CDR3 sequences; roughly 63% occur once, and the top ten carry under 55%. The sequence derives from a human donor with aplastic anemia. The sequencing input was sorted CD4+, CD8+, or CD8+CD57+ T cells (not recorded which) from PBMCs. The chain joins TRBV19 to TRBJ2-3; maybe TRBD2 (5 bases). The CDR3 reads CASSIEGVTQYF. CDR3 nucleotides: TGTGCCAGTAGTATCGAGGGAGTTACGCAGTATTTT.